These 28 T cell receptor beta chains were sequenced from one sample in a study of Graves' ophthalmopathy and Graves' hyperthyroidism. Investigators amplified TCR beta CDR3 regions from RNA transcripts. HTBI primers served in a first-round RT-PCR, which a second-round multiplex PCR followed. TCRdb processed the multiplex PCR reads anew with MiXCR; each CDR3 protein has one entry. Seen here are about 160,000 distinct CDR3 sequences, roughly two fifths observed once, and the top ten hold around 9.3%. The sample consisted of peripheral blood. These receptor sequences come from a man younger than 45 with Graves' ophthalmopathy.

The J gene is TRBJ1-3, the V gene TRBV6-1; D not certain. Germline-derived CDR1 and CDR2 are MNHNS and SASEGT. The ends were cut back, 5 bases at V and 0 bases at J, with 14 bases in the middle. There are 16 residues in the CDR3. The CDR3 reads CASSPYRSSSGNTIYF. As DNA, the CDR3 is TGTGCCAGCAGTCCTTACCGGAGCAGCTCTGGAAACACCATATATTTT.

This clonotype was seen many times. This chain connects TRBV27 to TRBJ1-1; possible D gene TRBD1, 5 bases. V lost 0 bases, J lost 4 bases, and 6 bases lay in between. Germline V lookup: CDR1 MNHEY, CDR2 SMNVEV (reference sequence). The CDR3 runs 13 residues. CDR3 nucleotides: TGTGCCAGCAGTTTATCGAGGGGCACTGAAGCTTTCTTT. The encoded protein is CASSLSRGTEAFF.

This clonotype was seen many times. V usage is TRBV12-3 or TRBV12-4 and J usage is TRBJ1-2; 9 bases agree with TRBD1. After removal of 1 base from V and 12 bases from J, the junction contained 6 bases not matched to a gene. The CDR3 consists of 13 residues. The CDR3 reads CASSLDHRGPDTF. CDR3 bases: TGTGCCAGCAGTTTAGACCACAGGGGGCCAGACACCTTC.

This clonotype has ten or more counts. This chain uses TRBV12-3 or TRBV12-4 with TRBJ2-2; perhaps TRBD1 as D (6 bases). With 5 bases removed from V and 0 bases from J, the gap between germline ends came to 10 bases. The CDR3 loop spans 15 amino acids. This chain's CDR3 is CASSPYRANTGELFF. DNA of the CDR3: TGTGCCAGCAGTCCTTACAGGGCGAACACCGGGGAGCTGTTTTTT.

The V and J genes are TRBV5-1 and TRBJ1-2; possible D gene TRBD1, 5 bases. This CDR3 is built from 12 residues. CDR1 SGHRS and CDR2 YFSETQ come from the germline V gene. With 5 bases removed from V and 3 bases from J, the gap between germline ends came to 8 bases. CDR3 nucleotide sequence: TGCGCCAGCAGAGAGACAGACTATGGCTACACCTTC. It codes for CASRETDYGYTF.

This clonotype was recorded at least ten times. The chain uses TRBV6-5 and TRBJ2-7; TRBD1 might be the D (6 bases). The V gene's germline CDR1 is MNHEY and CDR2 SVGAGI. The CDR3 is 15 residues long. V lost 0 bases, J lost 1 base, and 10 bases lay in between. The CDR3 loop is CASSYSARGSYEQYF. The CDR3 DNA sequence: TGTGCCAGCAGTTACTCGGCCAGGGGTTCCTACGAGCAGTACTTC.

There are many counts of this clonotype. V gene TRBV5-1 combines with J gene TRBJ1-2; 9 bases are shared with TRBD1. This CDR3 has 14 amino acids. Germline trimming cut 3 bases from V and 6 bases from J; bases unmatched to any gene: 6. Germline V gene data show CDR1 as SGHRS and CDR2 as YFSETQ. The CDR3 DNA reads TGCGCCAGCAGCTCCGGACAGGGGATTGATGGCTACACCTTC. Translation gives CASSSGQGIDGYTF.

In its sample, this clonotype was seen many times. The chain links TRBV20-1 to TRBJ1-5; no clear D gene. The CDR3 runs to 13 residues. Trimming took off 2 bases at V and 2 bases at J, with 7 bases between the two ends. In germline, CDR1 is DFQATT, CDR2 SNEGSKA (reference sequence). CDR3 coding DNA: TGCAGTGCTAGAAGTCAGGGCAATCAGCCCCAGCATTTT. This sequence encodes CSARSQGNQPQHF.

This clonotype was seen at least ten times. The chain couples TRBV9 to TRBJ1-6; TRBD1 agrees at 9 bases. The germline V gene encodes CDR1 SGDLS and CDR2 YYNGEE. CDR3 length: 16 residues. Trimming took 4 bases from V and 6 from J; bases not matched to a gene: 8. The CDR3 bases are TGTGCCAGCAGCCCTGGGACAGGGTTTCTTAATTCACCCCTCCACTTT. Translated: CASSPGTGFLNSPLHF.

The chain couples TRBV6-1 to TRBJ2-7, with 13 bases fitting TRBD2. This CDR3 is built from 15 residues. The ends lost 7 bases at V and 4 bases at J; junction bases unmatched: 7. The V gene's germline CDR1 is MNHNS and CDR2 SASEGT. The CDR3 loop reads CASKRTSGSAYEQYF. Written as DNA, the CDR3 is TGTGCCAGCAAGAGGACTAGCGGGAGTGCGTACGAGCAGTACTTC.

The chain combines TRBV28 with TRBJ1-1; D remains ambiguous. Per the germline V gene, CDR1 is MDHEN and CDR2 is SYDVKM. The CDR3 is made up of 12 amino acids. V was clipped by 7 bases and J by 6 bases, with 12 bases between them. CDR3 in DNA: TGTGCCAGCACTATTAAGGGTTCTGAAGCTTTCTTT. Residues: CASTIKGSEAFF.

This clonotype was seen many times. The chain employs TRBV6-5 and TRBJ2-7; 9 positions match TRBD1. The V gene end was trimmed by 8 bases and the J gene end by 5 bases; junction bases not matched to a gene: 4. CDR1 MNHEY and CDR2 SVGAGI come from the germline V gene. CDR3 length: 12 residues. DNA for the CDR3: TGTGCCAGCGGACAGGGGCGCGACGAGCAGTACTTC. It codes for CASGQGRDEQYF.

Here the CDR3 DNA reads TGTGCCAGCAGCTTACGGGCCGCCAACACCGGGGAGCTGTTTTTT. Its translation: CASSLRAANTGELFF. The genes are TRBV7-9 and TRBJ2-2; no reliable D call. Per the germline V gene, CDR1 is SEHNR and CDR2 is FQNEAQ (reference sequence). Trimming took off 2 bases at V and 2 bases at J, with 9 bases between the two ends. This CDR3 is 15 amino acids long.

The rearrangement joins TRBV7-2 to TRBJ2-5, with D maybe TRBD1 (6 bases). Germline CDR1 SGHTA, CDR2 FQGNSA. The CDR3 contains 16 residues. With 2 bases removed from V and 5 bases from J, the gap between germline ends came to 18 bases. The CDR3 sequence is CASSLRRQALGETQYF. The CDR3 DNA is TGTGCCAGCAGCTTAAGGCGACAGGCGCTGGGGGAGACCCAGTACTTC.

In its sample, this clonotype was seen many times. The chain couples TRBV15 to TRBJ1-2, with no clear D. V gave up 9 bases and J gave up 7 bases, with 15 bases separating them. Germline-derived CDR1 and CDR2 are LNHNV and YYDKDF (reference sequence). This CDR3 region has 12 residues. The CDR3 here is CATSSGRGGYTF. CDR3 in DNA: TGTGCCACTTCGTCCGGGCGGGGTGGCTACACCTTC.

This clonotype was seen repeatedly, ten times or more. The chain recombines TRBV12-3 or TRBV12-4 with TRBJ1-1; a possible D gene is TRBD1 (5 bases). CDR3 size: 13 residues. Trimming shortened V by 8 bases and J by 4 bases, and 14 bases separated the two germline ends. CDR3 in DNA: TGTGCCAGCCGGAAACAGGCTTCCACTGAAGCTTTCTTT. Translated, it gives CASRKQASTEAFF.

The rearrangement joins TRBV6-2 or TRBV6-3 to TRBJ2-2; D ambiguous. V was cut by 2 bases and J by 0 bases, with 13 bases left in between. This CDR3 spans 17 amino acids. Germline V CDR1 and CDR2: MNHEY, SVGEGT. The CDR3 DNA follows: TGTGCCAGCAGTTACAATGGGCAGAAAACGAACACCGGGGAGCTGTTTTTT. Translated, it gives CASSYNGQKTNTGELFF.

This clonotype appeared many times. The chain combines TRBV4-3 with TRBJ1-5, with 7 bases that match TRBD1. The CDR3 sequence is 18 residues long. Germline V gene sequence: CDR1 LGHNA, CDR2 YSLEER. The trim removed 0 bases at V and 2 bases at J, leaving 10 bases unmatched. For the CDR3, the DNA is TGCGCCAGCAGCCAAGATTGGAAGTCCGGGACAGGCAATCAGCCCCAGCATTTT. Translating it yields CASSQDWKSGTGNQPQHF.

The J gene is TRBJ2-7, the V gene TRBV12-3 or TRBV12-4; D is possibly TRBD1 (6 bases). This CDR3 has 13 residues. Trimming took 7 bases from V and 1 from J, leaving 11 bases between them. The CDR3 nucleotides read TGTGCCAGCACAGGGGAAGGGTCCTACGAGCAGTACTTC. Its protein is CASTGEGSYEQYF.

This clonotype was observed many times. DNA for the CDR3: TGTGCCACCAGTGATTCCAGGAGGTTCGAAGTAACCGGGGAGCTGTTTTTT. Its protein is CATSDSRRFEVTGELFF. The genes are TRBV24-1 and TRBJ2-2, with D perhaps matching TRBD2 (5 bases). Germline CDR1 KGHDR, CDR2 SFDVKD. Trimming removed 2 bases from V and 5 bases from J, with 17 bases in between. The CDR3 length is 17 residues.

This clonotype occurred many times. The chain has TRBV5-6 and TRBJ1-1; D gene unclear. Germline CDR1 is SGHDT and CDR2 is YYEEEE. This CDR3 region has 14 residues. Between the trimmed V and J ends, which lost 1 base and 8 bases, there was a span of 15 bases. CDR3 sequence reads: CASSLLNPDSEAFF. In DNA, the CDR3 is TGTGCCAGCAGCTTGCTGAACCCGGATTCGGAAGCTTTCTTT.

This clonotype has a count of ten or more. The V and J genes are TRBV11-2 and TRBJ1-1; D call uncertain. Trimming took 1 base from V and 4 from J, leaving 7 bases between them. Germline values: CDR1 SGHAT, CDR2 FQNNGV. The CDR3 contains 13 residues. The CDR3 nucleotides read TGTGCCAGCAGCTTAGGTGATAGCACTGAAGCTTTCTTT. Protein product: CASSLGDSTEAFF.

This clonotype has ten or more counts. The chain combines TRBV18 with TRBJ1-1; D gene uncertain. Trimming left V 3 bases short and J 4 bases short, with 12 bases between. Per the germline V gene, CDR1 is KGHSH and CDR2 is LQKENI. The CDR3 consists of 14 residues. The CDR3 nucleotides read TGTGCCAGCTCACCGGGTGGAGGTGGCACTGAAGCTTTCTTT. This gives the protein CASSPGGGGTEAFF.

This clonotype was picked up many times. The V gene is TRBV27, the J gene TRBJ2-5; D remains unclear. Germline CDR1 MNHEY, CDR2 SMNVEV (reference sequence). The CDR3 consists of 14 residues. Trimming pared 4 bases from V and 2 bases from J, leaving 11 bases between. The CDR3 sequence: CASSYDVGQETQYF. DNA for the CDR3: TGTGCCAGCAGTTATGACGTGGGTCAAGAGACCCAGTACTTC.

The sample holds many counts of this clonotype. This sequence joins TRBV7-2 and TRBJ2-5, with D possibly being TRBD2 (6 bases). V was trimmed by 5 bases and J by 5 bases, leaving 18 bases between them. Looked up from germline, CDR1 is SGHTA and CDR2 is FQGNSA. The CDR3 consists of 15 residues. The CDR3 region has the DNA TGTGCCAGCAGCGTCGGGACTCCCGGGGTGGAGACCCAGTACTTC. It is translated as CASSVGTPGVETQYF.

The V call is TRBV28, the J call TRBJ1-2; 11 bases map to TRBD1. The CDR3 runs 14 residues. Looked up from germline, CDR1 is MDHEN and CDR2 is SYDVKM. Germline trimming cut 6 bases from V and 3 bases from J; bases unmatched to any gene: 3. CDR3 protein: CASRRDRGYYGYTF. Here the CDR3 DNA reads TGTGCCAGCAGGCGGGACAGGGGGTACTATGGCTACACCTTC.

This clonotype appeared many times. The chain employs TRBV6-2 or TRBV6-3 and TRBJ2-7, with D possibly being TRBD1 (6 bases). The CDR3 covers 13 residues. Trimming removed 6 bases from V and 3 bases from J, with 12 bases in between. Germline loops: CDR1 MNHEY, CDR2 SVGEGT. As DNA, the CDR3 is TGTGCCAGCAGCAGTCAACAGGGCTACGAGCAGTACTTC. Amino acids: CASSSQQGYEQYF.

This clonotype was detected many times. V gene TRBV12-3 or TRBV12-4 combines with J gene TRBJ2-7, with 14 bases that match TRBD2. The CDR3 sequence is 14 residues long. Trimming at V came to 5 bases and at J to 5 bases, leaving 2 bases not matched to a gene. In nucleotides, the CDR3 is TGTGCCAGCAGTGGGACTAGCGGGAGTCACGAGCAGTACTTC. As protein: CASSGTSGSHEQYF.